This T cell receptor (beta chain) was captured in a study of shared clonotypes between healthy human individuals. On the study more broadly: CD4 naive cells filled three plates per donor, CD4 memory three, CD8 naive two and CD8 memory one. General study points: Generation probabilities of non-shared clonotypes were lower (relative to those shared by all four donors). Owing to a small donor count, the genetic and exposure-history diversity represented was limited.

Several immunoSEQ plates held equal portions of the genomic DNA taken from each subset. Assay: immunoSEQ multiplex PCR; the TCRdb copy retains only in-frame clones and omits some. The sample holds 2 million to 3 million clones, around nine tenths seen once. The germline gives CDR1 SGHAT, CDR2 FQNNGV. Trimming took 5 bases from V and 6 from J; bases not matched to a gene: 4. The CDR3 is 15 residues long. About this clone: Its cognate antigen is unknown.

The chain recombines TRBV11-2 with TRBJ2-1; TRBD2 matches 13 bases. This TCR derives from a man younger than 35 in good health. The sample taken for sequencing was naive CD4+ T cells sorted from blood. Subset specified: CD45RA+ positively selected. DNA for the CDR3: TGTGCCAGCAGCACACTAGCGGGGGGGCTCAATGAGCAGTTCTTC. It specifies CASSTLAGGLNEQFF.